Below are 27 T cell receptor beta chains sequenced from a single sample in a study of OX40 agonist ivuxolimab in advanced cancers. Some clones are missing from TCRdb's copy, which holds only in-frame ones; the method was immunoSEQ multiplex PCR. Found here are roughly 61,000 clones, more than 70% of them singletons; the top ten hold around 0.47%. The source was CD4+ or CD8+ T cells sorted from blood, collected in a trial of the OX40 agonist ivuxolimab. The receptors derive from an adult with an advanced solid tumor such as melanoma, head and neck, liver or kidney cancer.

The count of this clone is one. The chain is built from TRBV7-2 and TRBJ2-3; D may be TRBD1 or TRBD2 (5 bases each). This CDR3 spans 15 amino acids. The V end was cut by 4 bases, the J end by 3 bases, with 14 bases between. Germline CDR1 reads SGHTA; CDR2 reads FQGNSA. DNA of the CDR3: TGTGCCAGCAGCTCACCTCCGGGACCAACAGATACGCAGTATTTT. The encoded protein is CASSSPPGPTDTQYF.

The genes are TRBV6-6 and TRBJ2-2; the D gene is possibly TRBD1 (5 bases). Trimming stripped 6 bases from V and 1 base from J, with 9 bases between. In germline, CDR1 is MNHNY, CDR2 SVGAGI (reference sequence). The CDR3 sequence is 14 residues long. Here the CDR3 reads CASRGLLNTGELFF. Written as DNA, the CDR3 is TGTGCCAGCAGGGGGCTCCTGAACACCGGGGAGCTGTTTTTT.

The chain uses TRBV28 and TRBJ2-1, with TRBD2 identical over 13 bases. The CDR3 length is 19 residues. Germline V gives CDR1 MDHEN, CDR2 SYDVKM. With 6 bases clipped from V and 0 bases from J, the junction kept 11 bases outside the gene matches. DNA for the CDR3: TGTGCCAGCAGCATACCGGGACTAGCGGGACTCCTCTCCTACAATGAGCAGTTCTTC. It codes for CASSIPGLAGLLSYNEQFF.

The V and J genes are TRBV5-4 and TRBJ2-7; D remains ambiguous. V gave up 0 bases and J gave up 4 bases, with 2 bases separating them. Germline V gives CDR1 SGHNT, CDR2 YYREEE (reference sequence). This CDR3 comprises 11 residues. In nucleotides, the CDR3 is TGTGCCAGCAGCTTGGATTACGAGCAGTACTTC. Translating gives CASSLDYEQYF.

The chain carries TRBV2 and TRBJ2-7; D ambiguous. The CDR3 is 11 residues long. Trimming shortened V by 5 bases and J by 4 bases, and 6 bases separated the two germline ends. Germline-derived CDR1 and CDR2 are SNHLY and FYNNEI. CDR3 sequence reads: CASSPQYEQYF. The CDR3 DNA follows: TGTGCCAGCAGTCCCCAATACGAGCAGTACTTC.

The V and J genes are TRBV6-5 and TRBJ1-3; D remains ambiguous. Trimming removed 6 bases at V and 9 bases at J, with 9 bases between. The CDR3 is made up of 11 amino acids. CDR1 and CDR2 (germline): MNHEY, SVGAGI. CDR3 DNA: TGTGCCAGCAGCGGTGGAGGCACCATATATTTT. This translates into CASSGGGTIYF.

The genes are TRBV27 and TRBJ1-2, with D unresolved. Germline lookup yields CDR1 MNHEY and CDR2 SMNVEV (reference sequence). The V end was cut by 0 bases, the J end by 8 bases, with 13 bases between. The CDR3 runs 14 residues. CDR3 nucleotide sequence: TGTGCCAGCAGTTTATCGAAGGACTCGGGGGGCTACACCTTC. This translates into CASSLSKDSGGYTF.

The J gene is TRBJ2-1, the V gene TRBV4-3; D is undetermined. This CDR3 region has 13 residues. From germline, CDR1 is LGHNA and CDR2 YSLEER. V gave up 0 bases and J gave up 6 bases, with 6 bases separating them. The CDR3 is CASSQDRANEQFF. Here the CDR3 DNA reads TGCGCCAGCAGCCAAGATCGGGCCAATGAGCAGTTCTTC.

V gene TRBV10-2 combines with J gene TRBJ2-1, with D perhaps matching TRBD2 (5 bases). This CDR3 spans 15 amino acids. The ends were cut back, 2 bases at V and 5 bases at J, with 13 bases in the middle. Germline CDR1 and CDR2: WSHSY and SAAADI. CDR3 in DNA: TGCGCCAGCAGTGAGGATATTGCCGGGAACAATGAGCAGTTCTTC. The encoded protein is CASSEDIAGNNEQFF.

The V and J genes are TRBV7-9 and TRBJ1-4; D possibly corresponds to TRBD1 (5 bases). Trimming cost V 4 bases and J 2 bases, with 8 bases left between them. The CDR3 loop spans 14 amino acids. Per germline, CDR1 SEHNR and CDR2 FQNEAQ (reference sequence). CDR3: CASSSGHTNEKLFF. As DNA, the CDR3 is TGTGCCAGCAGCTCCGGACATACTAATGAAAAACTGTTTTTT.

This chain uses TRBV28 with TRBJ1-5; D might be TRBD1 (6 bases). The CDR3 extends over 16 amino acids. Germline loops: CDR1 MDHEN, CDR2 SYDVKM. The V gene lost 6 bases and the J gene lost 3 bases, with 18 bases spanning the gap. DNA for the CDR3: TGTGCCAGCAGCCTCATTCAGGGGAGCAACAATCAGCCCCAGCATTTT. Translation gives CASSLIQGSNNQPQHF.

V usage is TRBV7-9 and J usage is TRBJ1-1; D ambiguous. V gave up 5 bases and J gave up 4 bases, with 11 bases separating them. The CDR3 extends over 13 amino acids. The V gene's germline CDR1 is SEHNR and CDR2 FQNEAQ (reference sequence). The CDR3 coding sequence is TGTGCCAGCAGCACCGCGGTGGTCACTGAAGCTTTCTTT. This gives the protein CASSTAVVTEAFF.

V usage is TRBV5-1 and J usage is TRBJ1-2, with a tentative D call TRBD1 (6 bases). V lost 4 bases and J lost 4, with 17 bases in between. This CDR3 comprises 15 residues. Germline CDR1 reads SGHRS; CDR2 reads YFSETQ. CDR3 coding DNA: TGCGCCAGCAGCGTAGACGGAGGGACAATCTATGGCTACACCTTC. The encoded protein is CASSVDGGTIYGYTF.

The chain uses TRBV5-1 and TRBJ1-5, with D unclear. This CDR3 comprises 15 residues. Between the trimmed V and J ends, which lost 1 base and 5 bases, there was a span of 13 bases. In germline, CDR1 is SGHRS, CDR2 YFSETQ. CDR3 bases: TGCGCCAGCAGCTTGTGGGCAGGAAGGGATCAGCCCCAGCATTTT. Protein: CASSLWAGRDQPQHF.

The chain uses TRBV30 and TRBJ1-6; D remains unclear. V was pared by 2 bases and J by 5 bases, with 13 bases between. The CDR3 contains 15 residues. CDR1 and CDR2 from the germline V gene are GTSNPN and SVGIG (reference sequence). CDR3 loop: CAWSRWREDNSPLHF. CDR3 bases: TGTGCCTGGAGTAGGTGGAGGGAAGATAATTCACCCCTCCACTTT.

The V and J genes are TRBV4-1 and TRBJ2-1; 9 bases are shared with TRBD2. The CDR3 sequence is 19 residues long. V trimming: 5 bases; J trimming: 4 bases; junction bases outside the gene matches: 18. Germline values: CDR1 MGHRA, CDR2 YSYEKL. In nucleotides, the CDR3 is TGCGCCAGCAGCAGAATCAATTTTCCGGGACTAGCAGAGTACAATGAGCAGTTCTTC. Translation: CASSRINFPGLAEYNEQFF.

The J gene is TRBJ1-2, the V gene TRBV5-4; no clear D. The CDR3 spans 16 residues. V dropped 4 bases and J dropped 0 bases, with 16 bases sitting between them. Per the germline V gene, CDR1 is SGHNT and CDR2 is YYREEE (reference sequence). CDR3 sequence reads: CASSQLVPGTNYGYTF. Written as DNA, the CDR3 is TGTGCCAGCAGCCAACTGGTTCCTGGGACTAACTATGGCTACACCTTC.

The chain has TRBV2 and TRBJ2-6, with 7 bases that match TRBD1. The CDR3 runs 17 residues. J lost 0 bases, V lost 3 bases, and 5 bases had no gene match. Germline values: CDR1 SNHLY, CDR2 FYNNEI. The CDR3 loop is CASSESGQASGANVLTF. The CDR3 DNA reads as TGTGCCAGCAGTGAGAGCGGACAGGCCTCTGGGGCCAACGTCCTGACTTTC.

V gene TRBV5-4 combines with J gene TRBJ2-5, with no clear D. The CDR3 spans 13 residues. The V and J ends lost 2 bases and 7 bases respectively, with 12 bases between them. The V gene's germline CDR1 is SGHNT and CDR2 YYREEE (reference sequence). The CDR3 here is CASSFRALGTQYF. The CDR3 DNA reads TGTGCCAGCAGCTTTAGAGCGCTCGGGACCCAGTACTTC. Using reference TRBV5-4 and TRBJ2-5 for the parts outside the CDR3, the full variable domain is ETGVTQSPTHLIKTRGQQVTLRCSSQSGHNTVSWYQQALGQGPQFIFQYYREEENGRGNFPPRFSGLQFPNYSSELNVNALELDDSALYLCASSFRALGTQYFGPGTRLLVL.

The chain carries TRBV6-1 and TRBJ2-7; D gene uncertain. The CDR3 covers 13 residues. V was pared by 4 bases and J by 3 bases, with 10 bases between. The germline gives CDR1 MNHNS, CDR2 SASEGT. The CDR3 is CASSVRTLYEQYF. In DNA, the CDR3 is TGTGCCAGCAGTGTGAGAACCCTCTACGAGCAGTACTTC.

V is TRBV2 and J is TRBJ2-3; weak D call: TRBD1 (5 bases). The CDR3 covers 14 residues. V lost 7 bases, J lost 2 bases, and 13 bases lay in between. Per germline, CDR1 SNHLY and CDR2 FYNNEI. CDR3 protein: CASIGGAFTDTQYF. As DNA, the CDR3 is TGTGCCAGCATTGGTGGGGCCTTCACAGATACGCAGTATTTT.

V gene TRBV19 combines with J gene TRBJ2-7; possibly TRBD1 or TRBD2 for D (6 bases each). The germline gives CDR1 LNHDA, CDR2 SQIVND (reference sequence). The CDR3 has 15 amino acids. V was pared by 5 bases and J by 1 base, with 15 bases between. DNA for the CDR3: TGTGCCAGTAGTCGAGGGGGGACGGGTTCCTACGAGCAGTACTTC. Translation: CASSRGGTGSYEQYF.

This chain joins TRBV30 and TRBJ1-5; TRBD1 agrees at 7 bases. Germline trimming cut 5 bases from V and 0 bases from J; bases unmatched to any gene: 10. Germline loops: CDR1 GTSNPN, CDR2 SVGIG (reference sequence). The CDR3 totals 16 residues. In nucleotides, the CDR3 is TGTGCCTGGTCTTATGGGGGACAGCTTAGCAATCAGCCCCAGCATTTT. This encodes CAWSYGGQLSNQPQHF.

The rearrangement links TRBV5-1 to TRBJ1-2, with TRBD1 as a possible D gene (6 bases). Germline V gene data show CDR1 as SGHRS and CDR2 as YFSETQ. This CDR3 has 16 residues. Trimming shortened V by 4 bases and J by 6 bases, and 22 bases separated the two germline ends. In DNA, the CDR3 is TGCGCCAGCAGCGAGAGCCCGGGGGGCAGTATCAATGGCTACACCTTC. Translating it yields CASSESPGGSINGYTF.

The CDR3 spells CASSMGRRTGQTEAFF. In DNA form, the CDR3 reads TGTGCCAGTAGTATGGGGCGTAGGACAGGACAAACTGAAGCTTTCTTT. The V and J genes are TRBV19 and TRBJ1-1; TRBD1 matches at 7 bases. The CDR3 extends over 16 amino acids. Germline CDR1 reads LNHDA; CDR2 reads SQIVND (reference sequence). V trimming: 3 bases; J trimming: 5 bases; junction bases outside the gene matches: 12.

This chain links TRBV6-5 with TRBJ1-3, with a weak D call TRBD1 (5 bases). The germline V gene encodes CDR1 MNHEY and CDR2 SVGAGI. The CDR3 runs 13 residues. The V end lost 4 bases, the J end lost 9 bases, and 13 bases lay between the germline ends. CDR3 loop: CASSWDEEGTIYF. CDR3 DNA: TGTGCCAGCAGTTGGGACGAGGAGGGCACCATATATTTT.

This clone was counted a single time. This chain uses TRBV28 with TRBJ1-2, with 7 bases matching TRBD1. Germline-derived CDR1 and CDR2 are MDHEN and SYDVKM. The ends lost 8 bases at V and 8 bases at J; junction bases unmatched: 23. The CDR3 covers 17 residues. CDR3 sequence reads: CASLTTGGGGSGHGYTF. The CDR3 DNA sequence: TGTGCCAGCTTAACAACAGGAGGGGGCGGCTCAGGTCACGGCTACACCTTC.